Presented here are 21 T cell receptor beta chains from one specimen sequenced in a study of shared clonotypes between healthy human individuals. Only in-frame clones appear in the TCRdb table, and some are missing; sequencing was by immunoSEQ multiplex PCR. This table has around 980,000 clones, around 82% appearing once. The sequencing sample was made of memory CD4+ T cells from PBMCs. Subset described: CD45RA-negative fraction. The receptor set was obtained from a man in his late teens or twenties in good health. Some clones in this sample may be carry-over from other donors' samples.

The genes are TRBV5-6 and TRBJ1-2, with D hard to call. Germline values: CDR1 SGHDT, CDR2 YYEEEE. This CDR3 is 12 amino acids long. V lost 0 bases and J 7 bases, leaving 7 bases between the germline ends. As DNA, the CDR3 is TGTGCCAGCAGCTTGGGGTTGGGTGGCTACACCTTC. It specifies CASSLGLGGYTF.

This rearrangement joins TRBV4-1 to TRBJ2-6; D is uncertain. The germline V gene has CDR1 MGHRA and CDR2 YSYEKL. V was cut by 5 bases and J by 1 base, with 9 bases left in between. This CDR3 is built from 15 residues. CDR3 sequence reads: CASSALISGANVLTF. CDR3 bases: TGCGCCAGCAGCGCACTAATATCTGGGGCCAACGTCCTGACTTTC.

The rearrangement joins TRBV10-2 to TRBJ1-5; TRBD1 agrees at 8 bases. Germline loops: CDR1 WSHSY, CDR2 SAAADI. V was pared by 1 base and J by 6 bases, with 2 bases of the junction left unmatched. The CDR3 contains 14 residues. The CDR3 sequence: CASSEFGQGQPQHF. The DNA of the CDR3 is TGCGCCAGCAGTGAGTTTGGACAGGGTCAGCCCCAGCATTTT.

The count of this clone is one. The V gene is TRBV21-1, the J gene TRBJ2-7. TRBV21-1 is an annotated pseudogene. The CDR3 contains 17 residues. This CDR3 reads CASTLASGALILYEQYF. The DNA for the CDR3 is TGTGCCAGCACCCTCGCTTCGGGGGCCTTAATCCTCTACGAGCAGTACTTC.

The chain employs TRBV4-1 and TRBJ2-1; maybe TRBD2 (5 bases). This CDR3 has 16 residues. V lost 4 bases and J 1 base, leaving 14 bases between the germline ends. Germline lookup yields CDR1 MGHRA and CDR2 YSYEKL. The CDR3 is CASSPRRGPSYNEQFF. CDR3 DNA: TGCGCCAGCAGCCCGCGCCGGGGTCCATCCTACAATGAGCAGTTCTTC.

This chain uses TRBV27 with TRBJ2-3; 12 bases match TRBD1. Losses at the gene ends were 8 bases for V and 3 bases for J; bases not matched to a gene: 9. Germline CDR1 MNHEY, CDR2 SMNVEV (reference sequence). The CDR3 loop spans 16 amino acids. Written as DNA, the CDR3 is TGTGCCAGCTGGTGGGGGACAGGGGGCCGGACAGATACGCAGTATTTT. It specifies CASWWGTGGRTDTQYF.

CDR3 DNA: TGTGCCACCAGCAGAGATCAAGGGGGCCCCTCGAACCAGCAGTACTTC. Its protein is CATSRDQGGPSNQQYF. V is TRBV15 and J is TRBJ2-7; 7 bases line up with TRBD1. Germline V gene data show CDR1 as LNHNV and CDR2 as YYDKDF (reference sequence). This CDR3 has 16 residues. The trim removed 0 bases at V and 8 bases at J, leaving 13 bases unmatched.

This rearrangement joins TRBV11-2 to TRBJ2-1, with 8 bases lining up with TRBD2. Germline loops: CDR1 SGHAT, CDR2 FQNNGV. This CDR3 has 16 amino acids. Germline trimming cut 5 bases from V and 3 bases from J; bases unmatched to any gene: 9. The CDR3 loop reads CASSLLAGGLYNEQFF. CDR3 DNA sequence: TGTGCCAGCAGCCTGCTAGCGGGTGGACTCTACAATGAGCAGTTCTTC. Using reference TRBV11-2 and TRBJ2-1 for the parts outside the CDR3, the full variable domain is EAGVAQSPRYKIIEKRQSVAFWCNPISGHATLYWYQQILGQGPKLLIQFQNNGVVDDSQLPKDRFSAERLKGVDSTLKIQPAKLEDSAVYLCASSLLAGGLYNEQFFGPGTRLTVL.

This clone was seen only once. The chain joins TRBV19 to TRBJ2-5, with a tentative D call TRBD2 (6 bases). Trimming left V 4 bases short and J 3 bases short, with 12 bases between. The CDR3 runs to 14 residues. Germline V gene lookup returns CDR1 LNHDA and CDR2 SQIVND (reference sequence). CDR3 DNA: TGTGCCAGTAGTAGCGGGACCGAAAAAGAGACCCAGTACTTC. It encodes CASSSGTEKETQYF.

DNA for the CDR3: TGCAGCGTTGTCCTAGCGGGAGTGTCTTGGGAGACCCAGTACTTC. Translation: CSVVLAGVSWETQYF. The chain joins TRBV29-1 to TRBJ2-5, with TRBD2 identical over 10 bases. The CDR3 runs 15 residues. Germline CDR1 is SQVTM and CDR2 is ANQGSEA. Unmatched junction bases numbered 10, after V lost 4 bases and J lost 5 bases.

As for this clone: Other DNA sequences in the same sample also yield this CDR3. This rearrangement joins TRBV29-1 to TRBJ2-7, with D unresolved. The germline V gene has CDR1 SQVTM and CDR2 ANQGSEA. This CDR3 has 11 amino acids. Between the trimmed V and J ends, which lost 6 bases and 2 bases, there was a span of 8 bases. CDR3 sequence (DNA): TGCAGCGTAGTCGGAGCCTACGAGCAGTACTTC. Its protein product is CSVVGAYEQYF.

In the case of this clone: Other DNA sequences from this sample encode an identical CDR3 as well. The genes are TRBV15 and TRBJ2-5, with 8 bases matching TRBD1. V trimming: 3 bases; J trimming: 3 bases; junction bases outside the gene matches: 0. The CDR3 is made up of 13 amino acids. Germline V gene sequence: CDR1 LNHNV, CDR2 YYDKDF (reference sequence). This chain's CDR3 is CATSRDREETQYF. DNA for the CDR3: TGTGCCACCAGCAGGGACAGGGAAGAGACCCAGTACTTC.

J is TRBJ2-5 and V is TRBV5-1; 11 bases line up with TRBD1. CDR3 length: 18 residues. CDR1 and CDR2 from the germline V gene are SGHRS and YFSETQ. Unmatched junction bases numbered 12, after V lost 0 bases and J lost 5 bases. The CDR3, as DNA: TGCGCCAGCAGCTTGGCCTGGACAGGGGGCCCCGTGGGTGAGACCCAGTACTTC. Translation: CASSLAWTGGPVGETQYF.

The rearrangement links TRBV7-2 to TRBJ2-4; 8 bases match TRBD2. V was pared by 5 bases and J by 4 bases, with 7 bases of the junction left unmatched. The CDR3 spans 15 residues. Germline CDR1 is SGHTA and CDR2 is FQGNSA. The CDR3 loop is CASSPGGGAKNIQYF. The CDR3 DNA follows: TGTGCCAGCAGCCCGGGAGGGGGGGCGAAAAACATTCAGTACTTC.

This rearrangement joins TRBV2 to TRBJ2-5, with TRBD2 identical over 12 bases. CDR1 and CDR2 from the germline V gene are SNHLY and FYNNEI. The CDR3 is 14 residues long. Losses at the gene ends were 4 bases for V and 3 bases for J; bases not matched to a gene: 0. DNA for the CDR3: TGTGCCAGCAGTGGGACTAGCGGGAAAGAGACCCAGTACTTC. This gives the protein CASSGTSGKETQYF.

The chain has TRBV9 and TRBJ2-7, with 8 positions matching TRBD2. The CDR3 is 16 residues long. V dropped 0 bases and J dropped 1; count of bases not matched to a gene: 6. CDR1 and CDR2 from the germline V gene are SGDLS and YYNGEE. CDR3 loop: CASSVGAGGASYEQYF. The CDR3 coding sequence is TGTGCCAGCAGCGTAGGTGCGGGGGGCGCTTCCTACGAGCAGTACTTC.

The chain is built from TRBV19 and TRBJ1-5; maybe TRBD1 (5 bases). The CDR3 is 16 amino acids. Per germline, CDR1 LNHDA and CDR2 SQIVND (reference sequence). The V end was cut by 3 bases, the J end by 0 bases, with 12 bases between. The CDR3 region has the DNA TGTGCCAGTAGTATCTTGGGCAGGGCTAGCAATCAGCCCCAGCATTTT. It encodes CASSILGRASNQPQHF.

This clone was recorded only once. Additional DNA sequences in this sample encode the identical CDR3. The chain has TRBV5-4 and TRBJ1-1, with D tentatively TRBD1 (5 bases). The V and J ends lost 3 bases and 2 bases respectively, with 11 bases between them. This CDR3 contains 14 residues. CDR1 is SGHNT and CDR2 is YYREEE in the germline V gene (reference sequence). This chain's CDR3 is CASSSQGLNTEAFF. CDR3 coding DNA: TGTGCCAGCAGCTCGCAGGGACTCAACACTGAAGCTTTCTTT.

The CDR3 region has the DNA TGTGCCAGCAGCCCGTGGAGGGGTACAGATACGCAGTATTTT. Translating gives CASSPWRGTDTQYF. V gene TRBV7-8 combines with J gene TRBJ2-3, with D possibly being TRBD2 (6 bases). Trimming took 5 bases from V and 3 from J, leaving 12 bases between them. Germline V gives CDR1 SGHVS, CDR2 FQNEAQ. CDR3 length: 14 residues.

To note about this clone: Other DNA variants within this sample encode the same CDR3. V and J are TRBV5-1 and TRBJ1-5; D unresolved. The CDR3 spans 15 residues. Trimming removed 0 bases at V and 0 bases at J, with 7 bases between. The V gene's germline CDR1 is SGHRS and CDR2 YFSETQ. CDR3 protein: CASSLGENSNQPQHF. The CDR3 coding sequence is TGCGCCAGCAGCTTGGGGGAGAATAGCAATCAGCCCCAGCATTTT.

This clone has ten or more counts. The rearrangement joins TRBV5-1 to TRBJ2-2; 12 positions match TRBD2. The V and J ends lost 2 bases and 4 bases, in that order; junction bases with no gene match: 9. CDR3 length equals 18 residues. The germline CDR1 and CDR2 sequences are SGHRS and YFSETQ. CDR3 sequence (DNA): TGCGCCAGCAGCTTAGGAGGACTAGCGGGATCAGTCACCGGGGAGCTGTTTTTT. It specifies CASSLGGLAGSVTGELFF. Looking up the rest from reference TRBV5-1 and TRBJ2-2 gives the full variable domain: KAGVTQTPRYLIKTRGQQVTLSCSPISGHRSVSWYQQTPGQGLQFLFEYFSETQRNKGNFPGRFSGRQFSNSRSEMNVSTLELGDSALYLCASSLGGLAGSVTGELFFGEGSRLTVL.